What follows are 16 T cell receptor beta chains derived from one specimen sequenced in a study of cytomegalovirus exposure and HLA in healthy donors. Assay: immunoSEQ multiplex PCR; the TCRdb copy retains only in-frame clones and omits some. The profile covers some 90,000 clones, with roughly 87% appearing a single time and around 6% taken by the ten largest. Sequenced material: PBMCs. Every receptor here comes from a man younger than 30 in good health and CMV-seropositive.

This chain joins TRBV11-3 and TRBJ2-3; TRBD1 might be the D (5 bases). Deletions cut 2 bases from V and 1 base from J, with 7 bases between. This CDR3 is 14 amino acids long. The germline V gene encodes CDR1 SGHNT and CDR2 YENEEA. The CDR3 sequence is CASSLIRGTDTQYF. CDR3 nucleotides: TGTGCCAGCAGCTTAATCAGGGGCACAGATACGCAGTATTTT.

The chain carries TRBV4-3 and TRBJ2-1; 10 nucleotides line up with TRBD2. V lost 4 bases and J lost 9; bases outside the gene matches: 9. This CDR3 comprises 15 residues. Per the germline V gene, CDR1 is LGHNA and CDR2 is YSLEER. CDR3 sequence reads: CASSRGLAEGSEQFF. CDR3 DNA sequence: TGCGCCAGCAGCCGAGGACTAGCGGAGGGTAGTGAGCAGTTCTTC.

This chain connects TRBV27 to TRBJ2-7; maybe TRBD2 (5 bases). CDR1 MNHEY and CDR2 SMNVEV come from the germline V gene (reference sequence). V lost 3 bases and J 2 bases, leaving 11 bases between the germline ends. CDR3 length: 14 amino acids. The CDR3 DNA sequence: TGTGCCAGCAGTTTCGGGTCCGGGACCTACGAGCAGTACTTC. This gives the protein CASSFGSGTYEQYF.

This sequence joins TRBV5-6 and TRBJ1-4, with TRBD1 identical over 9 bases. V was pared by 4 bases and J by 8 bases, with 9 bases of the junction left unmatched. CDR3 length: 15 amino acids. Germline V gene lookup returns CDR1 SGHDT and CDR2 YYEEEE. The CDR3 spells CASSPGTGIGEKLFF. CDR3 bases: TGTGCCAGCAGCCCAGGGACAGGGATTGGGGAAAAACTGTTTTTT. Looking up the rest from reference TRBV5-6 and TRBJ1-4 gives the full variable domain: DAGVTQSPTHLIKTRGQQVTLRCSPKSGHDTVSWYQQALGQGPQFIFQYYEEEERQRGNFPDRFSGHQFPNYSSELNVNALLLGDSALYLCASSPGTGIGEKLFFGSGTQLSVL.

The chain combines TRBV7-2 with TRBJ2-2, with a possible D match to TRBD2 (6 bases). Germline CDR1 and CDR2: SGHTA and FQGNSA. The CDR3 extends over 15 amino acids. V was trimmed by 2 bases and J by 4 bases, leaving 11 bases between them. CDR3 amino acids: CASSLSTGGTGELFF. DNA for the CDR3: TGTGCCAGCAGCTTATCCACCGGGGGCACCGGGGAGCTGTTTTTT.

The rearrangement uses TRBV29-1 and TRBJ2-5; 7 bases map to TRBD2. The V gene end was trimmed by 6 bases and the J gene end by 2 bases; junction bases not matched to a gene: 9. Germline lookup yields CDR1 SQVTM and CDR2 ANQGSEA. CDR3 length equals 14 residues. CDR3 sequence: CSVSGLAVQETQYF. CDR3 nucleotides: TGCAGCGTCTCCGGGCTAGCGGTGCAAGAGACCCAGTACTTC.

The rearrangement joins TRBV9 to TRBJ2-1; TRBD2 aligns across 12 bases. The CDR3 loop spans 16 amino acids. The germline V gene encodes CDR1 SGDLS and CDR2 YYNGEE. J lost 1 base, V lost 3 bases, and 2 bases had no gene match. As DNA, the CDR3 is TGTGCCAGCAGCGGGGGACTAGCGGGTTCCTACAATGAGCAGTTCTTC. Protein product: CASSGGLAGSYNEQFF.

The J gene is TRBJ1-2, the V gene TRBV6-5, with a possible D match to TRBD1 (5 bases). The CDR3 has 14 amino acids. From germline, CDR1 is MNHEY and CDR2 SVGAGI. V lost 2 bases and J 4 bases, leaving 11 bases between the germline ends. As DNA, the CDR3 is TGTGCCAGCAGTTACGGGGCGGAATCCTATGGCTACACCTTC. Translation gives CASSYGAESYGYTF.

This clone came up a few times. This chain links TRBV9 with TRBJ1-3; a weak D match, TRBD1 (5 bases). The CDR3 sequence is 17 residues long. Germline V gene data show CDR1 as SGDLS and CDR2 as YYNGEE. V lost 0 bases and J 1 base, leaving 14 bases between the germline ends. The CDR3 protein is CASSVDAGFVSGNTIYF. The CDR3 DNA sequence: TGTGCCAGCAGCGTAGACGCAGGGTTTGTATCTGGAAACACCATATATTTT. Using reference TRBV9 and TRBJ1-3 for the parts outside the CDR3, the full variable domain is DSGVTQTPKHLITATGQRVTLRCSPRSGDLSVYWYQQSLDQGLQFLIQYYNGEERAKGNILERFSAQQFPDLHSELNLSSLELGDSALYFCASSVDAGFVSGNTIYFGEGSWLTVV.

This chain uses TRBV18 with TRBJ1-2, with D uncertain. V was pared by 3 bases and J by 2 bases, with 7 bases between. The CDR3 covers 13 residues. Germline V gene data show CDR1 as KGHSH and CDR2 as LQKENI. The CDR3 reads CASSPPGNYGYTF. The CDR3 DNA reads TGTGCCAGCTCACCTCCGGGGAACTATGGCTACACCTTC. The complete variable domain, with remaining parts taken from reference TRBV18 and TRBJ1-2, reads NAGVMQNPRHLVRRRGQEARLRCSPMKGHSHVYWYRQLPEEGLKFMVYLQKENIIDESGMPKERFSAEFPKEGPSILRIQQVVRGDSAAYFCASSPPGNYGYTFGSGTRLTVV.

This sequence joins TRBV27 and TRBJ2-7; tentatively, D is TRBD1 (6 bases). Germline CDR1 MNHEY, CDR2 SMNVEV (reference sequence). The germline V and J ends were trimmed by 1 base and 1 base, with 11 bases remaining between them. The CDR3 sequence is 15 residues long. The CDR3 DNA reads TGTGCCAGCAGTTTATTTTCAGGGGAATCCTACGAGCAGTACTTC. As protein: CASSLFSGESYEQYF.

V and J are TRBV6-6 and TRBJ1-1; D is uncertain. V lost 0 bases and J lost 1, with 6 bases in between. CDR1 MNHNY and CDR2 SVGAGI come from the germline V gene (reference sequence). This CDR3 spans 14 amino acids. The CDR3, as DNA: TGTGCCAGCAGTTACTCCGGGTGGAACACTGAAGCTTTCTTT. It specifies CASSYSGWNTEAFF.

V is TRBV5-1 and J is TRBJ2-3; 11 bases align to TRBD1. The V gene's germline CDR1 is SGHRS and CDR2 YFSETQ. This CDR3 region has 16 residues. V shed 5 bases, J shed 5 bases, and the junction held 10 bases outside the gene matches. The CDR3 sequence is CASSAGQGALLDTQYF. DNA for the CDR3: TGCGCCAGCAGTGCCGGACAGGGGGCATTGCTAGATACGCAGTATTTT.

This clone was recorded once. The V gene is TRBV11-1, the J gene TRBJ2-7; 8 nucleotides align to TRBD2. CDR3 length: 15 amino acids. J was trimmed by 6 bases and V by 5 bases; bases with no gene match: 12. In germline, CDR1 is SGHAT, CDR2 FQDESV (reference sequence). As DNA, the CDR3 is TGTGCCAGCAGCCCCGGGGGGGCCCGCCCTGGCGAGCAGTACTTC. This gives the protein CASSPGGARPGEQYF.

The chain has TRBV7-3 and TRBJ2-5; TRBD2 is a possible D gene (7 bases). Germline lookup yields CDR1 SGHTA and CDR2 FQGTGA. CDR3 length: 13 residues. The germline V and J ends were trimmed by 5 bases and 5 bases, with 12 bases remaining between them. CDR3 sequence (DNA): TGTGCCAGCAGCCCGGGGGGCGGGGAGACCCAGTACTTC. This translates into CASSPGGGETQYF. The variable domain in full, completed from reference TRBV7-3 and TRBJ2-5, reads GAGVSQTPSNKVTEKGKYVELRCDPISGHTALYWYRQSLGQGPEFLIYFQGTGAADDSGLPNDRFFAVRPEGSVSTLKIQRTERGDSAVYLCASSPGGGETQYFGPGTRLLVL.

The chain has TRBV2 and TRBJ1-4; TRBD1 matches at 8 bases. Trimming took 8 bases from V and 6 from J; bases not matched to a gene: 8. The CDR3 runs to 14 residues. Germline CDR1 reads SNHLY; CDR2 reads FYNNEI. Written as DNA, the CDR3 is TGTGCCAGCGGGGCTACAGGGGGGTATGAAAAACTGTTTTTT. Protein: CASGATGGYEKLFF.